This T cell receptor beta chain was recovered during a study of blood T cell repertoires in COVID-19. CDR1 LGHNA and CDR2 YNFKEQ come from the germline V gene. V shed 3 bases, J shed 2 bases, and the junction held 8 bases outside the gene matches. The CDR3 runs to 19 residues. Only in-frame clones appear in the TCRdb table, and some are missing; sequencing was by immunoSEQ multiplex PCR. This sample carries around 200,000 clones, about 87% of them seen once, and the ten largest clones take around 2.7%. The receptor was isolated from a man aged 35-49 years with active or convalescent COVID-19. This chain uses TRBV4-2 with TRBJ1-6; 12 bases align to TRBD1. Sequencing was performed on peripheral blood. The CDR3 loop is CASSQGRGQGATYNSPLHF. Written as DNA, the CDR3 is TGTGCCAGCAGCCAGGGGAGGGGACAGGGGGCTACCTATAATTCACCCCTCCACTTT.